This passage covers 4 T cell receptor beta chains from one sample sequenced in a study of cytomegalovirus exposure and HLA in healthy donors. Repertoires were generated with immunoSEQ multiplex PCR, while TCRdb's copy carries only in-frame clones and drops some. The table has 220,000 or so clones, 65% to 85% seen once. Specimen: PBMCs. The origin of the receptors is a woman aged 25 to 39 in good health and CMV-seropositive.

This clone was detected a few times. This chain connects TRBV11-2 to TRBJ2-2; 10 bases agree with TRBD2. CDR1 is SGHAT and CDR2 is FQNNGV in the germline V gene. J was trimmed by 3 bases and V by 4 bases; bases with no gene match: 8. The CDR3 runs to 17 residues. The CDR3 protein is CASSSTPSGSHTGELFF. CDR3 DNA: TGTGCCAGCAGCTCAACCCCTAGCGGGAGTCACACCGGGGAGCTGTTTTTT.

The gene calls are TRBV30 and TRBJ2-7; TRBD1 is a possible D gene (5 bases). V was trimmed by 3 bases and J by 5 bases, leaving 14 bases between them. This CDR3 contains 13 residues. The germline V gene encodes CDR1 GTSNPN and CDR2 SVGIG (reference sequence). The CDR3 coding sequence is TGTGCCTGGAGCCGCTACAGGTACAACGAGCAGTACTTC. This gives the protein CAWSRYRYNEQYF.

CDR3 sequence reads: CSVRGPGQDYGYTF. The CDR3 DNA sequence: TGCAGCGTTCGGGGTCCGGGACAAGACTATGGCTACACCTTC. V usage is TRBV29-1 and J usage is TRBJ1-2, with a possible D match to TRBD1 (6 bases). The CDR3 is made up of 14 amino acids. V was pared by 5 bases and J by 3 bases, with 16 bases between. CDR1 SQVTM and CDR2 ANQGSEA come from the germline V gene.

The rearrangement joins TRBV9 to TRBJ1-1, with D maybe TRBD1 (5 bases). Germline CDR1 SGDLS, CDR2 YYNGEE. This CDR3 region has 16 residues. Trimming took 5 bases from V and 0 from J, leaving 17 bases between them. This chain's CDR3 is CASSSNMGGMNTEAFF. The CDR3 DNA sequence: TGTGCCAGCAGTAGTAACATGGGGGGAATGAACACTGAAGCTTTCTTT.